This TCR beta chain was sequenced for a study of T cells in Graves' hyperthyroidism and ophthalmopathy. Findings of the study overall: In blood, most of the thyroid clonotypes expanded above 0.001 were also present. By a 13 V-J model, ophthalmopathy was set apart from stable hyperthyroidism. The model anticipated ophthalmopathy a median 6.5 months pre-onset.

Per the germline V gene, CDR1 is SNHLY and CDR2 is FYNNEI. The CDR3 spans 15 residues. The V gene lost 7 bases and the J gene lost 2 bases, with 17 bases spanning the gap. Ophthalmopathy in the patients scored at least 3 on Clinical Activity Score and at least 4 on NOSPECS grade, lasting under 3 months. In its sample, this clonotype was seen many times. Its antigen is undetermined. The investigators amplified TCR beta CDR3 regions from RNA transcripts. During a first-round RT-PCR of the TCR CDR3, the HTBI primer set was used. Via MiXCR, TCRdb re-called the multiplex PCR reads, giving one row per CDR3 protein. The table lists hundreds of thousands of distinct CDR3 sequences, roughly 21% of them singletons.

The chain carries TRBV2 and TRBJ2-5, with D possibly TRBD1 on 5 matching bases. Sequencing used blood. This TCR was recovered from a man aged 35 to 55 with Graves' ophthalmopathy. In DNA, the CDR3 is TGTGCCAGCACGCGGACATCCCCCGGACAAGAGACCCAGTACTTC. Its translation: CASTRTSPGQETQYF.